These T cell receptor beta chains were read from a single sample in a study of radiotherapy plus CTLA-4 blockade in lung cancer. The repertoire was sequenced with immunoSEQ multiplex PCR; TCRdb's copy has only in-frame clones and lacks some. The sample includes roughly 100,000 clones, about 84% of them seen just once. The sample was peripheral blood, taken from a patient treated with radiotherapy plus ipilimumab. The receptors come from a human donor with non-small cell lung cancer that progressed on radiotherapy plus ipilimumab. Some clones in this sample may be carry-over from other donors' samples. CDR3s include the opening cysteine and the closing phenylalanine or tryptophan. A D gene is named only where the DNA matches it firmly. Clone size appears in some rows only: once, few, many, or a class for an expanded clone.

clone_size	j_call	d_call	v_call	cdr3_aa	cdr3_nt
NA	TRBJ2-6	TRBD1	TRBV5-1	CASSLATGGAGANVLTF	TGCGCCAGCAGCTTGGCCACAGGGGGCGCTGGGGCCAACGTCCTGACTTTC
NA	TRBJ1-6	NA	TRBV15	CATSRDSGGSSPLHF	TGTGCCACCAGCAGAGATTCGGGGGGCTCTTCACCCCTCCACTTT
NA	TRBJ2-5	NA	TRBV28	CASSLAGKKETQYF	TGTGCCAGCAGTTTAGCAGGGAAGAAAGAGACCCAGTACTTC
few	TRBJ2-2	NA	TRBV7-2	CASSFYRDTGELFF	TGTGCCAGCAGCTTTTACAGAGACACCGGGGAGCTGTTTTTT
NA	TRBJ2-6	NA	TRBV5-5	CASSLGGPGANVLTF	TGTGCCAGCAGCTTGGGGGGCCCTGGGGCCAACGTCCTGACTTTC
NA	TRBJ2-7	NA	TRBV14	CASSISQGPASGDEQYF	TGTGCCAGCAGCATCAGCCAAGGGCCCGCGTCCGGGGACGAGCAGTACTTC
NA	TRBJ2-1	TRBD2	TRBV7-3	CASSRQRGAYNEQFF	TGTGCCAGCAGCCGGCAGCGGGGGGCGTACAATGAGCAGTTCTTC
once	TRBJ1-4	NA	TRBV9	CASSLGPTNEKLFF	TGTGCCAGCAGCCTAGGACCAACTAATGAAAAACTGTTTTTT
once	TRBJ1-2	NA	TRBV27	CASSPWTAPKVDGYTF	TGTGCCAGCAGTCCCTGGACGGCCCCCAAGGTAGATGGCTACACCTTC
NA	TRBJ2-3	NA	TRBV6-4	CASKVPGTDTQYF	TGTGCCAGCAAAGTCCCCGGCACAGATACGCAGTATTTT
NA	TRBJ1-2	NA	TRBV18	CASSPTDSFGYTF	TGTGCCAGCTCACCTACGGACAGCTTCGGCTACACCTTC
NA	TRBJ2-7	TRBD1	TRBV5-5	CASSSGGQGNYEQYF	TGTGCCAGCAGCTCGGGGGGACAGGGTAATTACGAGCAGTACTTC